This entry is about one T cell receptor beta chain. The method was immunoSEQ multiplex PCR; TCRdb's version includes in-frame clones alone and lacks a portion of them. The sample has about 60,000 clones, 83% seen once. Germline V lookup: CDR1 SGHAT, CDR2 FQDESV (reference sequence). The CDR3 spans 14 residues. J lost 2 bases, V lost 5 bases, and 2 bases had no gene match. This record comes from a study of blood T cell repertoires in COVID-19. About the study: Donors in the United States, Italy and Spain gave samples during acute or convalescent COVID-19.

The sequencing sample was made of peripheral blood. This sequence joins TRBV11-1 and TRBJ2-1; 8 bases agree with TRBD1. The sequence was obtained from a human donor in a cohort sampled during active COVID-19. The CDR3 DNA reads TGTGCCAGCAGCCCACAGGGGGCCTACAATGAGCAGTTCTTC. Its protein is CASSPQGAYNEQFF.